Here is one TCR beta chain with its context. The antigen is not known. This entry belongs to a study of T cell responses to AZD1222 COVID-19 vaccine. Assay: immunoSEQ multiplex PCR; the TCRdb copy retains only in-frame clones and omits some. The repertoire has tens of thousands of clones, over 80% of them found once; the top ten carry approximately 6.3%. Losses at the gene ends were 3 bases for V and 1 base for J; bases not matched to a gene: 6. This CDR3 comprises 16 residues. Germline lookup yields CDR1 SGHVS and CDR2 FNYEAQ. Study-wide findings and caveats: Spike was spanned by vaccine-associated CD4 TCRs, with dominance at 160-218 and 743-854. As reported, nearly half of all spike-specific TCRs target variant regions that are unmutated. Clonal diversity was possibly underestimated, and the donors were mostly white British, with more females.

The clonotype comes from an adult who received the MenACWY meningococcal vaccine as a control. The starting material was peripheral blood, obtained 28 days after the second dose of the MenACWY control vaccine. The J gene is TRBJ2-3, the V gene TRBV7-6; TRBD2 aligns across 8 bases. The CDR3 region is CASSFLKLAGTDTQYF. Written as DNA, the CDR3 is TGTGCCAGCAGCTTCCTAAAACTAGCGGGCACAGATACGCAGTATTTT.